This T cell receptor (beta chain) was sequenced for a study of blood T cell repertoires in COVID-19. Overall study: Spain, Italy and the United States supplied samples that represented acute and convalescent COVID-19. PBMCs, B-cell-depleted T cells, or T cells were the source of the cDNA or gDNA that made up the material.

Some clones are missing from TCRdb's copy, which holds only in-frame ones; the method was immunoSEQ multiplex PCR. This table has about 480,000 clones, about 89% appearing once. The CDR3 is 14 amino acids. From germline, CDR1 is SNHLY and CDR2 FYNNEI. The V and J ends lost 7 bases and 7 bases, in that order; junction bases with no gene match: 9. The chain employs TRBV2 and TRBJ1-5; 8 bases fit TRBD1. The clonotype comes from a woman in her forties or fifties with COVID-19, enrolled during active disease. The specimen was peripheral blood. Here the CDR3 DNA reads TGTGCCAGCAATAGGCAGGGGGCCGAACAGCCCCAGCATTTT. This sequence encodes CASNRQGAEQPQHF.